The clone carrying this T cell receptor beta chain was seen only a few times. One entry per CDR3 protein results from TCRdb running MiXCR on the 5' RACE reads. The sample consists of 350,000 or so distinct CDR3 sequences, roughly 8% of them appearing once. This entry is derived from a study of T cells after yellow fever vaccination. The CDR3 extends over 15 amino acids. Germline V gives CDR1 SGHVS, CDR2 FNYEAQ. Unmatched junction bases numbered 4, after V lost 1 base and J lost 4 bases. The chain couples TRBV7-6 to TRBJ2-3; 8 bases agree with TRBD2. The sample in question was PBMCs, obtained roughly 45 days after the first yellow fever vaccination. This TCR was recovered from a man younger than 35 who received the YFV17D yellow fever vaccine. CDR3 protein: CASSLGRGESDTQYF. Written as DNA, the CDR3 is TGTGCCAGCAGCTTAGGGCGGGGGGAATCAGATACGCAGTATTTT.